This T cell receptor (beta chain) was found in a study of CD8 T cells in Susac syndrome. Study outcomes and limitations: The study recognized that the number of individuals in its TCR sequencing and HLA analysis was relatively small.

This clonotype was picked up one time. Its specificity is not known. V lost 4 bases, J lost 2 bases, and 5 bases lay in between. This CDR3 spans 12 amino acids. Germline lookup yields CDR1 KGHDR and CDR2 SFDVKD. The T cells that were sequenced for TCR beta were CD8+ and CD4+ cells from blood. It was treatment-naive patients with stable or active relapsing-remitting disease who made up the multiple sclerosis controls. cDNA came from about 0.51 to 1 ug RNA primed by random hexamers. The immunoSEQ assay covered 54 Vbeta and 13 Jbeta segments for CDR3. Each CDR3 protein gets one entry after TCRdb re-called the immunoSEQ multiplex PCR reads with MiXCR. The sample includes roughly 180,000 distinct CDR3 sequences, approximately 93% seen only once; the top ten take approximately 0.094%.

The sequence came from a human donor with multiple sclerosis. This chain joins TRBV24-1 and TRBJ2-7; D remains unclear. Material: CD4+ T cells from PBMCs. In nucleotides, the CDR3 is TGTGCCACCAGTGACCAAACCTACGAGCAGTACTTC. Its protein is CATSDQTYEQYF.